Each of the 24 T cell receptor beta chains below was sequenced from the same sample in a study of cytomegalovirus exposure and HLA in healthy donors. Amplification used 60 Vbeta primers and 13 Jbeta primers. Profiled with immunoSEQ multiplex PCR; TCRdb holds only in-frame clones, not every one. The data hold approximately 88,000 clones, with 64% observed a single time. Sequencing was done on a sample of PBMCs. The receptors were gathered from a man between 60 and 75 years old in good health and CMV-seronegative.

The sample holds a few counts of this clone. The V and J genes are TRBV29-1 and TRBJ1-1; D not certain. V shed 3 bases and J shed 11 bases, with 16 bases lying between them. The CDR3 totals 12 residues. Germline V gives CDR1 SQVTM, CDR2 ANQGSEA. The CDR3 bases are TGCAGCGTTGAGCGGGAGACCCGTTGGGCTTTCTTT. Translating gives CSVERETRWAFF.

This clone was counted only a few times. The rearrangement links TRBV2 to TRBJ1-2; TRBD1 agrees at 8 bases. The CDR3 consists of 13 residues. V shed 6 bases, J shed 5 bases, and the junction held 5 bases outside the gene matches. Germline assignment: CDR1 SNHLY and CDR2 FYNNEI. The DNA of the CDR3 is TGTGCCAGCAGGGGAACAGGGGGTTATGGCTACACCTTC. Translated, it gives CASRGTGGYGYTF.

V usage is TRBV7-9 and J usage is TRBJ2-6, with a tentative D call TRBD1 (7 bases). This CDR3 is 18 amino acids long. V gave up 5 bases and J gave up 0 bases, with 17 bases separating them. The V gene's germline CDR1 is SEHNR and CDR2 FQNEAQ (reference sequence). CDR3 DNA: TGTGCCAGCAGCCTCCAGGGGGGCCTAGGCTCTGGGGCCAACGTCCTGACTTTC. It is translated as CASSLQGGLGSGANVLTF.

This clone appeared a few times. The CDR3 DNA reads as TGTGCCAGCAGCTTGGGTCAGGGTGGGAACACTGAAGCTTTCTTT. Amino acids: CASSLGQGGNTEAFF. This sequence joins TRBV5-4 and TRBJ1-1, with a weak D call TRBD1 (5 bases). Germline V lookup: CDR1 SGHNT, CDR2 YYREEE (reference sequence). This CDR3 spans 15 amino acids. Trimming pared 0 bases from V and 1 base from J, leaving 10 bases between.

This chain joins TRBV7-9 and TRBJ1-1; TRBD1 aligns across 9 bases. The germline V gene has CDR1 SEHNR and CDR2 FQNEAQ (reference sequence). CDR3 length: 14 amino acids. Trimming took 5 bases from V and 5 from J; bases not matched to a gene: 6. CDR3 residues: CASSGRDRVTEAFF. The CDR3, as DNA: TGTGCCAGCAGCGGCCGGGACAGGGTTACTGAAGCTTTCTTT.

The chain combines TRBV5-1 with TRBJ1-2; TRBD1 agrees at 7 bases. This CDR3 has 14 residues. The trim removed 8 bases at V and 3 bases at J, leaving 10 bases unmatched. Per the germline V gene, CDR1 is SGHRS and CDR2 is YFSETQ. This CDR3 is CASSEGARDYGYTF. The CDR3 coding sequence is TGCGCCAGTTCCGAGGGGGCGCGGGACTATGGCTACACCTTC.

V gene TRBV19 combines with J gene TRBJ1-1, with 8 bases matching TRBD1. The CDR3 loop spans 14 amino acids. With 6 bases clipped from V and 1 base from J, the junction kept 4 bases outside the gene matches. CDR1 is LNHDA, CDR2 SQIVND, per germline (reference sequence). The CDR3 sequence is CASSRDRGNTEAFF. For the CDR3, the DNA is TGTGCCAGTAGCAGAGACAGGGGGAACACTGAAGCTTTCTTT.

This clone was observed a handful of times. This chain joins TRBV7-9 and TRBJ2-3, with TRBD1 identical over 7 bases. The length of the CDR3 is 14 residues. V dropped 3 bases and J dropped 13; count of bases not matched to a gene: 13. CDR1 SEHNR and CDR2 FQNEAQ come from the germline V gene (reference sequence). This CDR3 reads CASSFGLLGTEEYF. The CDR3 bases are TGTGCCAGCAGCTTTGGCCTCTTGGGGACAGAAGAGTATTTT.

The chain carries TRBV5-1 and TRBJ2-7, with D possibly TRBD1 on 5 matching bases. Germline V gives CDR1 SGHRS, CDR2 YFSETQ. The length of the CDR3 is 13 residues. V was shortened by 0 bases and J by 5 bases, with 9 bases between the two germline ends. The CDR3 bases are TGCGCCAGCAGCTTGGTGGGCAGGGACGAGCAGTACTTC. It yields the protein CASSLVGRDEQYF.

This clone has a single count. The V call is TRBV6-1, the J call TRBJ2-5, with a tentative D call TRBD1 (6 bases). CDR1 is MNHNS, CDR2 SASEGT, per germline. V was clipped by 4 bases and J by 0 bases, with 6 bases between them. This CDR3 has 13 amino acids. Written as DNA, the CDR3 is TGTGCCAGCAGTGGGACAGACCAAGAGACCCAGTACTTC. It yields the protein CASSGTDQETQYF.

This sequence joins TRBV4-1 and TRBJ2-7; TRBD1 matches 9 bases. This CDR3 has 15 amino acids. Germline loops: CDR1 MGHRA, CDR2 YSYEKL. Trimming removed 3 bases from V and 3 bases from J; junction bases left unmatched: 6. The CDR3 sequence: CASSQNRGRSYEQYF. The CDR3, as DNA: TGCGCCAGCAGCCAGAACAGGGGGCGAAGCTACGAGCAGTACTTC.

The CDR3 is CASSPTSGRAAGELFF. CDR3 DNA: TGTGCCAGCAGCCCGACTAGCGGGAGGGCGGCCGGGGAGCTGTTTTTT. V is TRBV7-3 and J is TRBJ2-2, with 14 bases lining up with TRBD2. CDR1 is SGHTA and CDR2 is FQGTGA in the germline V gene. V lost 5 bases and J lost 6; bases outside the gene matches: 5. CDR3 length: 16 amino acids.

The V gene is TRBV10-3, the J gene TRBJ2-7, with D uncertain. This CDR3 has 13 residues. Germline loops: CDR1 ENHRY, CDR2 SYGVKD. Trimming left V 1 base short and J 6 bases short, with 10 bases between. The DNA for the CDR3 is TGTGCCATCAGTGAGTTCCCCCCGGGCGAGCAGTACTTC. Its translation: CAISEFPPGEQYF.

This clone has just a few counts. CDR3 coding DNA: TGTGCCAGCAATGGACAGGGTTTTGTGTACGAGCAGTACTTC. Translation: CASNGQGFVYEQYF. V is TRBV2 and J is TRBJ2-7; 8 nucleotides line up with TRBD1. CDR3 length equals 14 residues. The V gene end was trimmed by 7 bases and the J gene end by 4 bases; junction bases not matched to a gene: 9. Germline CDR1 SNHLY, CDR2 FYNNEI.

DNA of the CDR3: TGCGCCAGCAGCTTGGGGACAGGGTCGGCAGAGACCCAGTACTTC. Its translation is CASSLGTGSAETQYF. The chain employs TRBV5-1 and TRBJ2-5; 8 bases are shared with TRBD1. CDR3 length equals 15 residues. Germline V CDR1 and CDR2: SGHRS, YFSETQ. With 0 bases clipped from V and 4 bases from J, the junction kept 5 bases outside the gene matches.

To note about this clone: The germline gene is not matched at one end of the junction; a read error may be the cause. The genes are TRBV7-7 and TRBJ1-4; D may be TRBD1 (6 bases). The CDR3 length is 18 residues. Germline CDR1 is SSHAT and CDR2 is FNYEAQ (reference sequence). As DNA, the CDR3 is TGTGCTAGCAGCCAAGGACCGACAGGATTGGGAACTAATGAAAAACTGTTTTTT. This translates into CASSQGPTGLGTNEKLFF.

The chain couples TRBV18 to TRBJ2-1, with 8 bases identical to TRBD2. J gave up 0 bases and V 6 bases, and 10 bases lay outside the gene matches. Per the germline V gene, CDR1 is KGHSH and CDR2 is LQKENI. The CDR3 spans 17 residues. The CDR3 loop reads CASSSGVAGSSYNEQFF. The CDR3 nucleotides are TGTGCCAGCTCCTCAGGGGTAGCGGGGAGCTCCTACAATGAGCAGTTCTTC.

The chain has TRBV6-6 and TRBJ2-7, with D uncertain. With 11 bases removed from V and 1 base from J, the gap between germline ends came to 12 bases. CDR3 length: 12 amino acids. Germline CDR1 is MNHNY and CDR2 is SVGAGI (reference sequence). The CDR3: CAVGPDSYEQYF. The CDR3 nucleotides are TGTGCCGTTGGGCCAGATTCCTACGAGCAGTACTTC.

V usage is TRBV5-1 and J usage is TRBJ1-2; a possible D gene is TRBD1 (6 bases). This CDR3 comprises 14 residues. Trimming shortened V by 3 bases and J by 4 bases, and 13 bases separated the two germline ends. Germline assignment: CDR1 SGHRS and CDR2 YFSETQ. CDR3 bases: TGCGCCAGCAGCTCGGTACAGGGCGGCTATGGCTACACCTTC. As protein: CASSSVQGGYGYTF.

V usage is TRBV5-1 and J usage is TRBJ2-3, with D possibly TRBD2 on 5 matching bases. This CDR3 contains 14 residues. In germline, CDR1 is SGHRS, CDR2 YFSETQ. Trimming removed 1 base at V and 4 bases at J, with 10 bases between. In nucleotides, the CDR3 is TGCGCCAGCAGCTTGCCGAGGGCACCAGATACGCAGTATTTT. Its protein product is CASSLPRAPDTQYF.

The table lists this clone with a count of one. J is TRBJ2-3 and V is TRBV11-2; the match to TRBD2 covers 7 bases. Germline CDR1 is SGHAT and CDR2 is FQNNGV. V was clipped by 1 base and J by 0 bases; unmatched bases: 1. The CDR3 sequence is 15 residues long. In DNA form, the CDR3 reads TGTGCCAGCAGCTTAGGCGGGGGTAGCACAGATACGCAGTATTTT. It translates to CASSLGGGSTDTQYF.

The chain combines TRBV19 with TRBJ2-6; TRBD1 agrees at 10 bases. Per germline, CDR1 LNHDA and CDR2 SQIVND (reference sequence). The CDR3 covers 19 residues. J gave up 0 bases and V 4 bases, and 9 bases lay outside the gene matches. As DNA, the CDR3 is TGTGCCAGTAGTAGAATAGGGACAGGGGCCGTCTCTGGGGCCAACGTCCTGACTTTC. It specifies CASSRIGTGAVSGANVLTF.

CDR3 sequence: CASSEQGLQAVNEKLFF. In DNA form, the CDR3 reads TGTGCCAGCAGTGAGCAGGGTCTTCAGGCCGTAAATGAAAAACTGTTTTTT. This chain links TRBV25-1 with TRBJ1-4; D might be TRBD1 (5 bases). The CDR3 has 17 amino acids. V shed 3 bases and J shed 5 bases, with 19 bases lying between them. Per germline, CDR1 MGHDK and CDR2 SYGVNS.

The chain uses TRBV5-6 and TRBJ2-7; D is possibly TRBD1 (6 bases). The germline V gene has CDR1 SGHDT and CDR2 YYEEEE. Trimming took off 3 bases at V and 0 bases at J, with 22 bases between the two ends. This CDR3 comprises 18 residues. CDR3 sequence reads: CASSYLSGTPKSSYEQYF. DNA of the CDR3: TGTGCCAGCAGCTACTTATCCGGGACACCCAAAAGCTCCTACGAGCAGTACTTC. Full variable domain (remainder filled in from reference TRBV5-6 and TRBJ2-7): DAGVTQSPTHLIKTRGQQVTLRCSPKSGHDTVSWYQQALGQGPQFIFQYYEEEERQRGNFPDRFSGHQFPNYSSELNVNALLLGDSALYLCASSYLSGTPKSSYEQYFGPGTRLTVT.